One and the same sample provided the 8 T cell receptor beta chains below, sequenced in a study of blood T cell repertoires in COVID-19. Clones were read by immunoSEQ multiplex PCR, and TCRdb kept only the in-frame ones, dropping some. Of 300,000 to 400,000 clones listed, around 87% are singletons. Sequencing was performed on peripheral blood. The receptors shown here come from a woman between 50 and 59 years old who had recovered from COVID-19.

Turning to this clone: At the DNA level, this CDR3 is encoded by other sequences in the same sample as well. The chain carries TRBV19 and TRBJ2-5; D gene unclear. V dropped 5 bases and J dropped 5 bases, with 6 bases sitting between them. Germline values: CDR1 LNHDA, CDR2 SQIVND (reference sequence). The CDR3 length is 11 residues. CDR3 amino acids: CASSFRETQYF. In nucleotides, the CDR3 is TGTGCCAGTAGTTTCCGTGAGACCCAGTACTTC.

V gene TRBV7-2 combines with J gene TRBJ2-7; D not resolved. CDR3 length: 13 residues. The V end was cut by 2 bases, the J end by 5 bases, with 10 bases between. Germline CDR1 and CDR2: SGHTA and FQGNSA. Here the CDR3 reads CASSLTILDEQYF. The CDR3 DNA reads TGTGCCAGCAGCTTAACAATTCTGGACGAGCAGTACTTC.

The chain joins TRBV5-1 to TRBJ2-5; D not certain. The germline CDR1 and CDR2 sequences are SGHRS and YFSETQ. This CDR3 has 14 residues. V was clipped by 5 bases and J by 3 bases, with 14 bases between them. CDR3 residues: CASRRQVSKETQYF. In DNA, the CDR3 is TGCGCCAGCAGACGGCAGGTTTCGAAAGAGACCCAGTACTTC.

This clone was counted once. The chain is built from TRBV10-3 and TRBJ1-2; TRBD1 is a possible D gene (6 bases). V lost 6 bases and J 3 bases, leaving 11 bases between the germline ends. The CDR3 is 13 amino acids. Germline V gene lookup returns CDR1 ENHRY and CDR2 SYGVKD. The CDR3 is CAISTQGDYGYTF. As DNA, the CDR3 is TGTGCCATCAGCACACAGGGCGACTATGGCTACACCTTC.

The chain carries TRBV7-3 and TRBJ2-1, with 15 bases identical to TRBD2. The CDR3 runs 16 residues. V was pared by 5 bases and J by 7 bases, with 6 bases of the junction left unmatched. Germline V gives CDR1 SGHTA, CDR2 FQGTGA. The CDR3 loop reads CASSPTGTSGRNEQFF. The CDR3 nucleotides are TGTGCCAGCAGCCCTACCGGGACTAGCGGGAGGAATGAGCAGTTCTTC.

The chain employs TRBV6-2 or TRBV6-3 and TRBJ2-3; 10 bases match TRBD1. This CDR3 comprises 15 residues. The J segment lost 2 bases and the V segment lost 2 bases, leaving 1 base of the junction unmatched. Germline lookup yields CDR1 MNHEY and CDR2 SVGEGT. CDR3 region: CASSYGTGATDTQYF. The CDR3, as DNA: TGTGCCAGCAGTTACGGGACAGGGGCCACAGATACGCAGTATTTT.

The rearrangement joins TRBV10-3 to TRBJ1-5; D remains ambiguous. Per the germline V gene, CDR1 is ENHRY and CDR2 is SYGVKD. V dropped 3 bases and J dropped 6 bases, with 12 bases sitting between them. The CDR3 is 14 amino acids. The DNA of the CDR3 is TGTGCCATCAGTGAATGGGAGGGTGGTCAGCCCCAGCATTTT. Amino acid sequence: CAISEWEGGQPQHF.

V usage is TRBV20-1 and J usage is TRBJ2-7; 7 bases are a match to TRBD1. The CDR3 totals 14 residues. V shed 3 bases, J shed 0 bases, and the junction held 5 bases outside the gene matches. CDR1 DFQATT and CDR2 SNEGSKA come from the germline V gene (reference sequence). The CDR3 loop is CSASRAGGSYEQYF. The CDR3 nucleotides are TGCAGTGCTAGTAGGGCAGGGGGCTCCTACGAGCAGTACTTC.